This T cell receptor beta chain was profiled in a study of CD8 T cells in ankylosing spondylitis. Quantitative barcoded 5'-RACE was used to prepare TCR beta libraries. TCRdb processed the 5' RACE reads anew with MiXCR; each CDR3 protein has one entry. The data hold about 140,000 distinct CDR3 sequences, with around 6.6% observed a single time. Study-wide findings and caveats: Reportedly, significant enrichment of disease-linked clones occurred in matched ankylosing spondylitis synovial fluid. Disease-linked clones proved CD8+ and comparatively uncommon in peripheral blood.

Per the germline V gene, CDR1 is SGHTA and CDR2 is FQGNSA. With 6 bases removed from V and 7 bases from J, the gap between germline ends came to 12 bases. This CDR3 spans 12 amino acids. This clonotype appeared many times. Its antigen is still unknown. The sequence was collected from a female donor with ankylosing spondylitis or in good health (not recorded which). The rearrangement joins TRBV7-2 to TRBJ1-1; D not certain. The sample taken for sequencing was blood, either unsorted or a sorted T cell fraction (not recorded which). CDR3 region: CASRFGDGEAFF. Written as DNA, the CDR3 is TGTGCCAGCAGGTTCGGAGACGGTGAAGCTTTCTTT.